Following are 5 T cell receptor beta chains from one sample sequenced in a study of Graves' ophthalmopathy and Graves' hyperthyroidism (dated by TCRdb to 2016 to 2019). The data were produced on an Illumina HiSeq 2000. For repertoire sequencing, TCR beta CDR3 regions were amplified from RNA transcripts. HTBI primers and the Qiagen OneStep RT-PCR kit were used in a first-round RT-PCR, which was followed by a second-round multiplex PCR, size selection and purification. The raw public data were reprocessed by TCRdb itself: fastp quality trimming at Q25, MiXCR clonotype calling, in-frame beta chains only. Each entry is one CDR3 protein sequence, shown with its most common DNA and genes. Across this sample there are 660,000 or so distinct CDR3 sequences, with about 41% seen only once. The top ten hold over 2.5% of the sample. Sequenced sample: peripheral blood. The receptors were sampled from an adult man with Graves' ophthalmopathy.

CDR3 DNA sequence: TGTGCCATCAGTGAGTCGAATAGGGGGATGTATACCTTC. Translation: CAISESNRGMYTF. The V call is TRBV10-3, the J call TRBJ1-2, with a weak D call TRBD1 (6 bases). The V and J ends lost 0 bases and 14 bases respectively, with 16 bases between them. The CDR3 length is 13 residues. The germline CDR1 and CDR2 sequences are ENHRY and SYGVKD.

The table lists this clonotype with a few counts. This chain uses TRBV6-1 with TRBJ2-7, with D hard to call. Germline values: CDR1 MNHNS, CDR2 SASEGT. The CDR3 spans 12 residues. Trimming removed 6 bases at V and 2 bases at J, with 8 bases between. As DNA, the CDR3 is TGTGCCAGCAGCGGCCCCCCCTACGAGCAGTACTTC. Translating gives CASSGPPYEQYF.

CDR3 residues: CASSRPATGNYGYTF. CDR3 sequence (DNA): TGCGCCAGCAGCAGACCCGCGACAGGGAACTATGGCTACACCTTC. The chain couples TRBV4-1 to TRBJ1-2, with TRBD1 matching 7 bases. Germline trimming cut 5 bases from V and 2 bases from J; bases unmatched to any gene: 8. CDR1 and CDR2 (germline): MGHRA, YSYEKL. The CDR3 consists of 15 residues.

Many counts were recorded for this clonotype. The rearrangement links TRBV3-1 to TRBJ1-1; D is unresolved. Trimming pared 5 bases from V and 1 base from J, leaving 11 bases between. Germline-derived CDR1 and CDR2 are LGHDT and YNNKEL (reference sequence). The CDR3 runs to 14 residues. CDR3 bases: TGTGCCAGCAGCTCGCGCAGGACGAACACTGAAGCTTTCTTT. Translated: CASSSRRTNTEAFF. Supplemented by reference TRBV3-1 and TRBJ1-1, the full variable domain reads DTAVSQTPKYLVTQMGNDKSIKCEQNLGHDTMYWYKQDSKKFLKIMFSYNNKELIINETVPNRFSPKSPDKAHLNLHINSLELGDSAVYFCASSSRRTNTEAFFGQGTRLTVV.

The chain links TRBV7-9 to TRBJ2-6; 7 bases map to TRBD1. The CDR3 is 13 residues long. V dropped 1 base and J dropped 10; count of bases not matched to a gene: 1. Germline V CDR1 and CDR2: SEHNR, FQNEAQ (reference sequence). CDR3 bases: TGTGCCAGCAGCTTAGACAGGGGAAACGTCCTGACTTTC. This encodes CASSLDRGNVLTF.